Listed below are T cell receptor beta chains from one sample, sequenced in a study of beta chain features in type 1 diabetes. Assay used: immunoSEQ multiplex PCR; TCRdb lists only in-frame clones, some missing. The sample carries roughly 140,000 clones, around a tenth recorded once. The specimen was central memory CD4+ T cells from blood. The receptors stem from a man aged 25 to 40 with type 1 diabetes. Both conserved end residues are part of each CDR3. D genes are given only for firm matches. Not every row has a clone size; where given, it reads once, few, many or a size class.

v_gene	abundance	j_gene	d_gene	CDR3aa	CDR3nt
TRBV7-3	-	TRBJ2-3	-	CASSLTRDSGADTQYF	TGTGCCAGCAGCTTAACGAGGGACTCTGGAGCAGATACGCAGTATTTT
TRBV5-1	-	TRBJ2-7	-	CASSLRRESSYEQYF	TGCGCCAGCAGCCTTAGACGGGAGAGCTCCTACGAGCAGTACTTC
TRBV27	medium-sized	TRBJ2-1	-	CASSLRVNEQFF	TGTGCCAGCAGTTTACGGGTGAATGAGCAGTTCTTC
TRBV18	-	TRBJ2-3	TRBD1	CASSPYSGTGDTDTQYF	TGTGCCAGCTCACCCTACTCCGGGACAGGAGACACAGATACGCAGTATTTT
TRBV5-1	-	TRBJ2-1	TRBD2	CASSLELAEYNEQFF	TGCGCCAGCAGCTTGGAACTAGCGGAATACAATGAGCAGTTCTTC
TRBV29-1	-	TRBJ1-1	-	CSVDEVWRTEAFF	TGCAGCGTCGATGAAGTCTGGCGGACTGAAGCTTTCTTT
TRBV29-1	few	TRBJ2-3	TRBD2	CSVEVLAGTDTQYF	TGCAGCGTTGAAGTGCTAGCGGGCACAGATACGCAGTATTTT
TRBV9	-	TRBJ2-5	-	CASSVGSTVQETQYF	TGTGCCAGCAGCGTAGGATCGACAGTACAAGAGACCCAGTACTTC
TRBV7-2	-	TRBJ2-7	-	CASTTGYEQYF	TGTGCCAGCACCACAGGGTACGAGCAGTACTTC
TRBV14	few	TRBJ2-3	TRBD2	CASSQRGRATDTQYF	TGTGCCAGCAGCCAACGGGGGAGGGCAACAGATACGCAGTATTTT
TRBV6-5	few	TRBJ1-1	-	CASSYSILGGNTEAFF	TGTGCCAGCAGTTACTCGATCTTAGGGGGGAACACTGAAGCTTTCTTT
TRBV27	few	TRBJ1-2	TRBD1	CASSLQGDYGYTF	TGTGCCAGCAGTTTACAGGGGGACTATGGCTACACCTTC
TRBV4-3	few	TRBJ1-3	-	CASSPGHSGNTIYF	TGCGCCAGCAGCCCAGGGCACTCTGGAAACACCATATATTTT
TRBV9	-	TRBJ2-3	TRBD2	CASSPQAGAPDTQYF	TGTGCCAGCAGCCCCCAGGCGGGAGCCCCAGATACGCAGTATTTT
TRBV30	few	TRBJ1-5	TRBD1	CAWSTGTEGGPQHF	TGTGCCTGGAGTACGGGGACAGAGGGGGGGCCCCAGCATTTT
TRBV5-1	-	TRBJ1-3	-	CASTPDTTSGNTIYF	TGCGCCAGCACCCCAGACACCACCTCTGGAAACACCATATATTTT
TRBV30	few	TRBJ1-1	-	CAWSVQEWGNTEAFF	TGTGCCTGGAGTGTACAGGAGTGGGGGAACACTGAAGCTTTCTTT
TRBV7-9	few	TRBJ2-3	-	CASSPTGDTQYF	TGTGCCAGCAGCCCAACGGGGGATACGCAGTATTTT
TRBV25-1	-	TRBJ2-7	TRBD2	CASSEWVSGRSYEQYF	TGTGCCAGCAGTGAATGGGTTAGCGGGAGATCCTACGAGCAGTACTTC
TRBV7-9	-	TRBJ2-1	-	CASSLTAKEQFF	TGTGCCAGCAGCCTAACCGCGAAGGAGCAGTTCTTC
TRBV7-2	few	TRBJ1-5	-	CASSLSPGVDQPQHF	TGTGCCAGCAGCTTAAGTCCAGGGGTGGATCAGCCCCAGCATTTT
TRBV5-4	few	TRBJ2-2	TRBD2	CASSFASGRALAGELFF	TGTGCCAGCAGCTTTGCCAGCGGGAGGGCCCTCGCCGGGGAGCTGTTTTTT
TRBV28	few	TRBJ1-1	TRBD1	CASSGSGTGNTEAFF	TGTGCCAGCAGTGGATCCGGGACAGGGAACACTGAAGCTTTCTTT
TRBV7-2	-	TRBJ2-7	TRBD2	CASSLVSRLRETYEQYF	TGTGCCAGCAGCTTAGTCTCGCGTTTGCGGGAGACCTACGAGCAGTACTTC
TRBV28	-	TRBJ2-7	-	CASSSDSSYEQYF	TGTGCCAGCAGTTCTGACAGTTCCTACGAGCAGTACTTC
TRBV7-8	few	TRBJ2-1	-	CASSQGPDNEQFF	TGTGCCAGCAGCCAGGGTCCGGACAATGAGCAGTTCTTC
TRBV15	-	TRBJ2-1	TRBD2	CATSRGRLANEQFF	TGTGCCACCAGCAGGGGACGACTAGCAAATGAGCAGTTCTTC
TRBV11-2	-	TRBJ2-1	-	CASSASTGLGFF	TGTGCCAGCAGCGCCTCTACAGGTTTGGGGTTCTTC
TRBV28	few	TRBJ1-1	-	CASSVGQNTEAFF	TGTGCCAGCAGCGTCGGACAGAACACTGAAGCTTTCTTT
TRBV11-2	-	TRBJ1-5	TRBD1	CASSLGRDRGLHF	TGTGCCAGCAGCTTAGGTCGGGACAGGGGGCTGCATTTT
TRBV9	-	TRBJ1-5	TRBD1	CASSCDRASNQPQHF	TGTGCCAGCAGTTGCGACAGGGCGAGCAATCAGCCCCAGCATTTT
TRBV7-9	many	TRBJ1-1	-	CASQDDTEAFF	TGTGCCAGCCAGGATGACACTGAAGCTTTCTTT
TRBV9	-	TRBJ2-5	TRBD1	CASSTGPIGTGEETQYF	TGTGCCAGCAGCACCGGCCCAATTGGGACAGGAGAAGAGACCCAGTACTTC
TRBV4-3	-	TRBJ2-1	TRBD2	CASSQEPGRDNEQFF	TGCGCCAGCAGCCAAGAACCCGGGAGGGACAATGAGCAGTTCTTC
TRBV18	few	TRBJ1-1	-	CASSPPTEYTEAFF	TGTGCCAGCTCACCACCGACGGAGTACACTGAAGCTTTCTTT
TRBV2	-	TRBJ2-5	-	CASSEVYRVETQYF	TGTGCCAGCAGTGAAGTGTACAGGGTCGAGACCCAGTACTTC
TRBV5-1	-	TRBJ2-1	TRBD1	CASSGTDREGEQFF	TGCGCCAGCAGCGGGACCGACAGGGAAGGTGAGCAGTTCTTC
TRBV11-2	few	TRBJ2-2	-	CASSLDLAVIGELFF	TGTGCCAGCAGCTTAGATCTGGCTGTGATAGGGGAGCTGTTTTTT
TRBV7-2	-	TRBJ2-7	-	CASSLAASSYEQYF	TGTGCCAGCAGCTTAGCTGCGAGCTCCTACGAGCAGTACTTC
TRBV7-3	-	TRBJ2-2	-	CASSLGRVNTGELFF	TGTGCCAGCAGCTTGGGCAGGGTGAACACCGGGGAGCTGTTTTTT
TRBV6-1	-	TRBJ2-7	-	CASSEFLSYEQYF	TGTGCCAGCAGTGAGTTCCTAAGCTACGAGCAGTACTTC